The present TCR beta chain was sequenced within a study of T-cell reconstitution after alpha-beta-depleted transplantation in children (dated by TCRdb to between 2015 and 2016). For the study in its entirety: T-cell immune reconstitution after TCRalphabeta/CD19-depleted allogeneic hematopoietic cell transplantation in children was quantitatively tracked in the study by means of TCR repertoire profiling.

Per the publication, the treatment or condition label means: allogeneic hematopoietic cell transplantation with graft depleted of TCRalphabeta T cells and CD19 B cells. Transplant recipients were children who received TCRalphabeta/CD19-depleted allogeneic hematopoietic cell grafts. Overall study outcomes, separate from this receptor: The apparently early recovery of alphabetaT-cell counts about two months after transplant reportedly depended on only several hundred rapidly expanded clones that came from non-depleted graft cells. Over the following months the frequencies of hyperexpanded clones went down, and after one year T-cell counts and TCRbeta diversity were mostly credited to newly produced T cells. In some patients, the high TCRbeta diversity seen at day 60 was put down to recipient T cells and intrathymic progenitors that had survived conditioning.

The library was made by PCR. For sequencing, an Illumina HiSeq 2500 was employed. TCR libraries were prepared with molecular barcoding, using unique molecular identifiers to normalize TCRbeta repertoire quantification. The public reads were run again by TCRdb, first through fastp at Q25 and then through MiXCR, and only productive beta chains were kept. Each CDR3 protein gets just one entry, which takes the most common genes and DNA from the rows behind it. The sample table records some 110,000 distinct CDR3 sequences; approximately 10% of these occur just once. Of the sample, 34% falls within the top ten clones. From its cysteine to its phenylalanine, the CDR3 spans 13 amino acids. Only the CDR3 DNA stays, 39 bases, in frame from base 1. In the germline V gene, CDR1 corresponds to MNHNS and CDR2 to SASEGT. V loses 0 bases of germline sequence and J loses 5 bases, and the interval between the two ends is 5 bases.

This clonotype has only a few counts. What antigen it recognizes has not been identified. Base qualities are missing; no much larger clone stands one base away. The source was PBMCs, collected before TCRalphabeta/CD19-depleted stem cell transplant. The origin of this receptor is a boy aged 2 to 10 with acute lymphoblastic leukemia, due to receive a stem cell transplant. The receptor chain draws on TRBV6-1 and TRBJ1-5, with no confidently assigned D gene. The DNA sequence reads TGTGCCAGCAGTGAAGCGTGGGATCAGCCCCAGCATTTT. The encoded protein is CASSEAWDQPQHF.